A selection of T cell receptor beta chains follows, all from one sample in a study of blood T cell repertoires in COVID-19. Sequencing used immunoSEQ multiplex PCR; TCRdb keeps in-frame clones, though not all of them. The sample shows about 130,000 clones, around 73% of them seen only once. Sequencing was performed on peripheral blood. Receptors originate from a man aged 55 to 70 who had recovered from COVID-19. Both conserved end residues are part of each CDR3. The D gene is left open where the match is weak. The size entry is marked missing in some rows and otherwise reads once, few, many or a size class.

CDR3 | DNA | D | J | size | V
CASLLQGGNGYTF | TGTGCCAGCCTCCTCCAGGGGGGAAATGGCTACACCTTC | TRBD1 | TRBJ1-2 | NA | TRBV28
CAWSVVEGEKLFF | TGTGCCTGGAGTGTAGTAGAGGGCGAAAAACTGTTTTTT | NA | TRBJ1-4 | NA | TRBV30
CASSYSRTGVGYEQYF | TGTGCCAGCAGTTACTCGAGAACGGGAGTTGGGTACGAGCAGTACTTC | NA | TRBJ2-7 | NA | TRBV6-2/TRBV6-3
CASSSLGQVAGEKLFF | TGTGCCAGCAGCTCATTGGGACAGGTGGCCGGTGAAAAACTGTTTTTT | TRBD1 | TRBJ1-4 | NA | TRBV11-2
CASSLFGRGGQPQHF | TGTGCCAGCAGTTTATTCGGCAGGGGCGGTCAGCCCCAGCATTTT | NA | TRBJ1-5 | few | TRBV27
CASSMSMEGSGNYGYTF | TGTGCCAGTAGTATGAGCATGGAGGGTTCAGGAAACTATGGCTACACCTTC | NA | TRBJ1-2 | few | TRBV19
CASSRRDRGVEKLFF | TGTGCCAGCTCTCGCCGGGACAGGGGAGTTGAAAAACTGTTTTTT | TRBD1 | TRBJ1-4 | NA | TRBV18
CASSSPPGTAFYSNQPQHF | TGTGCCAGTAGTTCCCCTCCCGGGACAGCCTTTTATAGCAATCAGCCCCAGCATTTT | TRBD1 | TRBJ1-5 | once | TRBV19
CASSLGGATNEKLFF | TGTGCCAGCTCCCTTGGGGGGGCAACTAATGAAAAACTGTTTTTT | NA | TRBJ1-4 | once | TRBV28
CASSFPERGGTDTQYF | TGTGCCAGCAGTTTCCCAGAGCGGGGGGGCACAGATACGCAGTATTTT | TRBD2 | TRBJ2-3 | NA | TRBV28
CASTLYGGGPSGELFF | TGTGCCAGCACCCTATACGGGGGAGGGCCATCCGGGGAGCTGTTTTTT | TRBD2 | TRBJ2-2 | NA | TRBV7-2
CASSMRAESYEQYF | TGTGCCAGTAGTATGAGGGCGGAATCCTACGAGCAGTACTTC | NA | TRBJ2-7 | NA | TRBV19
CASGPAGASEKLFF | TGCGCCAGCGGTCCGGCGGGGGCCAGTGAAAAACTGTTTTTT | NA | TRBJ1-4 | NA | TRBV5-1
CASSPSGGYNEQFF | TGTGCCAGCAGTCCCAGCGGGGGTTACAATGAGCAGTTCTTC | TRBD2 | TRBJ2-1 | NA | TRBV7-2
CASSRDRGNSPLHF | TGTGCCAGCAGCAGGGACAGGGGTAATTCACCCCTCCACTTT | TRBD1 | TRBJ1-6 | NA | TRBV7-9
CASSVPPRGSRSEQYF | TGTGCCAGTAGTGTACCTCCTCGCGGGAGCCGGAGCGAGCAGTACTTC | TRBD2 | TRBJ2-7 | NA | TRBV19
CAITPGSSTDTQYF | TGTGCCATCACCCCCGGGAGTAGCACAGATACGCAGTATTTT | NA | TRBJ2-3 | NA | TRBV10-3
CASSQAQAFSNEQFF | TGTGCCAGCAGCCAAGCCCAGGCTTTTTCCAATGAGCAGTTCTTC | NA | TRBJ2-1 | NA | TRBV3-1/TRBV3-2
CASSLGPGYPYEQYF | TGTGCCAGCAGCTTAGGGCCGGGATATCCCTACGAGCAGTACTTC | NA | TRBJ2-7 | few | TRBV7-2
CASSLGVAAYISGANVLTF | TGTGCCAGCAGCTTAGGGGTAGCGGCCTATATCTCTGGGGCCAACGTCCTGACTTTC | NA | TRBJ2-6 | NA | TRBV7-3
CASSVGVTGDPYGYTF | TGTGCCAGCAGCGTAGGGGTGACAGGGGACCCCTATGGCTACACCTTC | TRBD1 | TRBJ1-2 | NA | TRBV9
CASSSQGDTYEQYF | TGCGCCAGCAGTTCTCAGGGGGACACCTACGAGCAGTACTTC | TRBD1 | TRBJ2-7 | few | TRBV5-1
CASSRRVLEETQYF | TGTGCCAGCAGCCGCAGGGTGTTGGAAGAGACCCAGTACTTC | NA | TRBJ2-5 | NA | TRBV28